This T cell receptor beta chain was retrieved from a study of spatial heterogeneity in lung cancer. Turning to the study itself: A consistent excess of beta-chain over alpha-chain sequences was detected. Findings and limits, study-wide: Resection saw ubiquitous expanded tumor TCRs appear in blood more than follow-up did.

Many counts were recorded for this clonotype. The target antigen is unknown. This CDR3 region has 13 residues. The germline V and J ends were trimmed by 3 bases and 3 bases, with 9 bases remaining between them. Germline-derived CDR1 and CDR2 are SGHTA and FQGTGA. TCRdb fed the 5' RACE reads into MiXCR, producing one record per CDR3 protein. The table includes tens of thousands of distinct CDR3 sequences, 6.5% to 9% detected once. The time point denotes: sample taken at primary tumor resection. The donor group consisted of under 90 patients who had untreated, early-stage non-small cell lung cancer. No cells were sorted before sequencing. The whole RNA sequenced was extracted from tumor, nontumor lung or frozen PBMC.

The origin of this receptor is a female donor with early-stage non-small cell lung cancer. The sequences come from PBMCs, collected at surgery. This rearrangement joins TRBV7-3 to TRBJ2-7; either TRBD1 or TRBD2 may fit D (5 bases each). The CDR3 sequence is CASSLGPDYEQYF. The DNA of the CDR3 is TGTGCCAGCAGCTTGGGACCCGACTACGAGCAGTACTTC.